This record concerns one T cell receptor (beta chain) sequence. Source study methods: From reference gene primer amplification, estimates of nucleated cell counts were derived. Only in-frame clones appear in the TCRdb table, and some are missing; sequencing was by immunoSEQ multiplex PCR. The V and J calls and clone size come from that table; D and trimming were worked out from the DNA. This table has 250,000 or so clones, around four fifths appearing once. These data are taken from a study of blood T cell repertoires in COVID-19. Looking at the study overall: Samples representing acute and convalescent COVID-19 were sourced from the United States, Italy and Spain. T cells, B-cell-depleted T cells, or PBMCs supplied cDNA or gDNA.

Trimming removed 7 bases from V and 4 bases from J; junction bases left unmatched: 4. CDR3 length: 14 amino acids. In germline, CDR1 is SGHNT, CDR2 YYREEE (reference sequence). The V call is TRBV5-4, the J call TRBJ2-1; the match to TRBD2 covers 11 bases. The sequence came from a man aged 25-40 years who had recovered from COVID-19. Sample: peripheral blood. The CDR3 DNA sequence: TGTGCCAGCTCCCCTAGCGGGGGGTACAATGAGCAGTTCTTC. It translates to CASSPSGGYNEQFF.